This TCR beta chain stems from a study of T cell changes during pregnancy in multiple sclerosis. Trimming shortened V by 0 bases and J by 4 bases, and 15 bases separated the two germline ends. There are 16 residues in the CDR3. Germline CDR1 reads SGHTA; CDR2 reads FQGNSA. Data came from immunoSEQ multiplex PCR; TCRdb stores just in-frame clones and leaves some out. The table records about 42,000 clones, 70% to 90% of them present only once. The rearrangement links TRBV7-2 to TRBJ1-1; D is possibly TRBD1 (5 bases). The sequence was obtained from a female donor with multiple sclerosis, enrolled in a pregnancy study. The material was CD4+ T cells from peripheral blood mononuclear cells, obtained after pregnancy. CDR3 residues: CASSLAKAVGLTEAFF. DNA of the CDR3: TGTGCCAGCAGCTTAGCGAAGGCTGTGGGGCTCACTGAAGCTTTCTTT.